A single sample is the source of the 8 T cell receptor beta chains below, sequenced in a study of circulating tumor DNA in untreated peripheral T-cell lymphoma. Generated by immunoSEQ multiplex PCR, the TCRdb table keeps only in-frame clones and is missing some. Among 420 or so clones listed, over 75% were seen once. The sequenced sample was cell-free DNA from blood serum. Every receptor here comes from a human donor with peripheral T-cell lymphoma.

V gene TRBV5-1 combines with J gene TRBJ2-7; D is uncertain. The CDR3 has 17 amino acids. The V gene's germline CDR1 is SGHRS and CDR2 YFSETQ. Deletions cut 7 bases from V and 1 base from J, with 24 bases between. The DNA of the CDR3 is TGCGCCAGCTCCCCCTCACTCCTGGCAGGAAAGTCCTACGAGCAGTACTTC. Translation: CASSPSLLAGKSYEQYF.

This chain joins TRBV7-9 and TRBJ2-5; the D is unclear. Germline V CDR1 and CDR2: SEHNR, FQNEAQ (reference sequence). The CDR3 is 13 residues long. V was cut by 0 bases and J by 6 bases, with 8 bases left in between. CDR3 coding DNA: TGTGCCAGCAGCTTAGCCCAAGGCCAGACCCAGTACTTC. Its translation is CASSLAQGQTQYF.

This chain's CDR3 is CASSRSGTGYGYTF. In DNA, the CDR3 is TGTGCCAGCAGCCGATCCGGGACAGGGTATGGCTACACCTTC. The chain couples TRBV14 to TRBJ1-2; 9 nucleotides line up with TRBD1. The CDR3 consists of 14 residues. The ends lost 4 bases at V and 5 bases at J; junction bases unmatched: 5. Germline V CDR1 and CDR2: SGHDN, FVKESK.

The chain carries TRBV10-3 and TRBJ2-3; no firm D call. This CDR3 is built from 12 residues. The V and J ends lost 8 bases and 4 bases respectively, with 10 bases between them. The germline V gene encodes CDR1 ENHRY and CDR2 SYGVKD. CDR3 region: CAIGGRADTQYF. CDR3 coding DNA: TGTGCCATCGGCGGTCGAGCAGATACGCAGTATTTT.

The chain employs TRBV6-5 and TRBJ2-5, with TRBD2 matching 8 bases. This CDR3 has 14 amino acids. Germline loops: CDR1 MNHEY, CDR2 SVGAGI. J was trimmed by 2 bases and V by 2 bases; bases with no gene match: 1. This CDR3 reads CASSYRGGQETQYF. DNA of the CDR3: TGTGCCAGCAGTTACCGGGGGGGTCAAGAGACCCAGTACTTC.

This clone was counted once. J is TRBJ2-1 and V is TRBV5-1; 10 positions match TRBD1. Germline V gene lookup returns CDR1 SGHRS and CDR2 YFSETQ. This CDR3 contains 13 residues. Trimming took 3 bases from V and 7 from J; bases not matched to a gene: 1. The CDR3 coding sequence is TGCGCCAGCAGCTCGGGACAGGGGAATGAGCAGTTCTTC. It is translated as CASSSGQGNEQFF. The full variable domain, in which reference TRBV5-1 and TRBJ2-1 provide the parts outside the CDR3, is KAGVTQTPRYLIKTRGQQVTLSCSPISGHRSVSWYQQTPGQGLQFLFEYFSETQRNKGNFPGRFSGRQFSNSRSEMNVSTLELGDSALYLCASSSGQGNEQFFGPGTRLTVL.

The chain joins TRBV5-1 to TRBJ1-3, with a tentative D call TRBD1 (6 bases). Germline V gene lookup returns CDR1 SGHRS and CDR2 YFSETQ. The length of the CDR3 is 16 residues. Trimming took off 4 bases at V and 1 base at J, with 15 bases between the two ends. DNA for the CDR3: TGCGCCAGCAGCGGAATACAGGGTACTTCTGGAAACACCATATATTTT. Protein: CASSGIQGTSGNTIYF. Complete variable domain (other parts from reference TRBV5-1 and TRBJ1-3): KAGVTQTPRYLIKTRGQQVTLSCSPISGHRSVSWYQQTPGQGLQFLFEYFSETQRNKGNFPGRFSGRQFSNSRSEMNVSTLELGDSALYLCASSGIQGTSGNTIYFGEGSWLTVV.

The J gene is TRBJ1-1, the V gene TRBV6-5; D is unclear. V lost 6 bases, J lost 4 bases, and 12 bases lay in between. This CDR3 spans 13 amino acids. The germline V gene encodes CDR1 MNHEY and CDR2 SVGAGI. This CDR3 reads CASSSGLSTEAFF. The CDR3 DNA is TGTGCCAGCAGCTCAGGACTCAGCACTGAAGCTTTCTTT.